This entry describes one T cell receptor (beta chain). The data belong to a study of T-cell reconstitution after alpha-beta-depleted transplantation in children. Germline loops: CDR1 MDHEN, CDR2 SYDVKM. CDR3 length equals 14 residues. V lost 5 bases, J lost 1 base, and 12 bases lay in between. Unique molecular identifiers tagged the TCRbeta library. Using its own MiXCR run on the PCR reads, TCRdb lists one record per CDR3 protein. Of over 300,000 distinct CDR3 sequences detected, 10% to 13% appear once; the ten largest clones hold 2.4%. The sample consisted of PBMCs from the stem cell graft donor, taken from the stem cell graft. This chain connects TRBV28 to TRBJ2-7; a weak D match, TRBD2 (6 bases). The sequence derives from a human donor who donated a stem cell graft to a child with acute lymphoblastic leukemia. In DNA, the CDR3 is TGTGCCAGCAGTCCCCGGGGGAAGTCCTACGAGCAGTACTTC. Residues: CASSPRGKSYEQYF.